This TCR beta chain was sequenced for a study of post-analysis software for immune sequencing data. Study context: Relapsing-remitting, secondary progressive and progressive-relapsing forms made up the multiple sclerosis disease courses.

Study-level points and caveats: Included in a set of 5 or 6 TRBV segments more frequent in patients than controls were TRBV5-6, TRBV5-1 and TRBV20-1.

This clonotype was picked up many times. The antigen is unknown. Sequencing libraries made from TCR beta cDNA carried unique molecular identifiers. Each batch of about 0.85 to 10 million T cells produced some 450,000 cDNA molecules. TCRdb fed the PCR reads into MiXCR, producing one record per CDR3 protein. The sample has around 200,000 distinct CDR3 sequences; approximately 29% are singletons. CDR3 size: 11 residues. CDR1 is DFQATT, CDR2 SNEGSKA, per germline (reference sequence). Between the trimmed V and J ends, which lost 4 bases and 8 bases, there was a span of 11 bases. The sample was blood. This chain joins TRBV20-1 and TRBJ1-2; D is perhaps TRBD1 (5 bases). The TCR comes from a girl aged 2-17 years with multiple sclerosis. The CDR3 is CSANRGEGYTF. The CDR3 nucleotides are TGCAGTGCTAACCGAGGGGAGGGCTACACCTTC.